The 11 T cell receptor beta chains below come from one sample, sequenced in a study of Graves' ophthalmopathy and Graves' hyperthyroidism. RNA transcripts provided the template for amplifying TCR beta CDR3 regions. RT-PCR was first run with HTBI primers, then multiplex PCR in a second round. Each CDR3 protein is one row after TCRdb ran MiXCR on the multiplex PCR reads. The sample has over a million distinct CDR3 sequences, roughly two fifths seen once. The sample was peripheral blood or thyroid tissue (not recorded which). These receptors were taken from an adult man with Graves' hyperthyroidism.

The chain couples TRBV6-5 to TRBJ2-7; 14 bases map to TRBD2. Per germline, CDR1 MNHEY and CDR2 SVGAGI. CDR3 length equals 16 residues. V shed 6 bases and J 3 bases; nucleotides not matched to a gene: 7. CDR3 bases: TGTGCCAGCAGGTCGAGCGGGACTAGCGGGAGCTACGAGCAGTACTTC. As protein: CASRSSGTSGSYEQYF.

A few counts support this clonotype. Given a much more abundant clone one base away, this may be a read error. The chain carries TRBV9 and TRBJ1-2; TRBD1 matches 9 bases. The CDR3 has 15 amino acids. Germline assignment: CDR1 SGDLS and CDR2 YYNGEE. The trim removed 0 bases at V and 4 bases at J, leaving 4 bases unmatched. CDR3 in amino acids: CASSVAQTGGYGYTF. CDR3 nucleotides: TGTGCCAGCAGCGTAGCCCAGACAGGGGGCTATGGCTACACCTTC.

The chain couples TRBV29-1 to TRBJ2-2; D possibly corresponds to TRBD1 (5 bases). CDR3 length: 10 amino acids. The germline V gene has CDR1 SQVTM and CDR2 ANQGSEA. The V end was cut by 5 bases, the J end by 8 bases, with 6 bases between. CDR3: CSVRQGELFF. For the CDR3, the DNA is TGCAGCGTTAGACAGGGGGAGCTGTTTTTT.

There are many counts of this clonotype. This chain's CDR3 is CSARGTGGGDGYTF. The CDR3 nucleotides read TGCAGTGCTAGGGGGACAGGGGGCGGGGATGGCTACACCTTC. This chain links TRBV20-1 with TRBJ1-2; 12 bases match TRBD1. The CDR3 length is 14 residues. Germline V gives CDR1 DFQATT, CDR2 SNEGSKA (reference sequence). Trimming at V came to 3 bases and at J to 6 bases, leaving 5 bases not matched to a gene.

The chain employs TRBV4-1 and TRBJ1-2, with TRBD1 matching over 8 bases. The CDR3 has 15 residues. The V and J ends lost 2 bases and 3 bases, in that order; junction bases with no gene match: 5. Germline CDR1 MGHRA, CDR2 YSYEKL. CDR3 coding DNA: TGCGCCAGCAGCCAAAGGCAGACAGGGGACTATGGCTACACCTTC. Its translation is CASSQRQTGDYGYTF.

Ten or more counts support this clonotype. V is TRBV14 and J is TRBJ1-2, with D perhaps TRBD1 (5 bases). CDR1 and CDR2 from the germline V gene are SGHDN and FVKESK. The V gene lost 0 bases and the J gene lost 7 bases, with 15 bases spanning the gap. The CDR3 is 15 amino acids. As DNA, the CDR3 is TGTGCCAGCAGCCAAGACCGGGGGGTGGCTAGTGGCTACACCTTC. Encoded protein: CASSQDRGVASGYTF.

The sample holds many counts of this clonotype. J is TRBJ1-5 and V is TRBV20-1; a possible D gene is TRBD1 (6 bases). The CDR3 totals 13 residues. Trimming shortened V by 5 bases and J by 4 bases, and 12 bases separated the two germline ends. The germline gives CDR1 DFQATT, CDR2 SNEGSKA (reference sequence). In DNA form, the CDR3 reads TGCAGTGCTGGAAGAGGGACAAATCAGCCCCAGCATTTT. It translates to CSAGRGTNQPQHF.

The sample holds a few counts of this clonotype. V usage is TRBV19 and J usage is TRBJ1-1; TRBD1 is a possible D gene (5 bases). Germline CDR1 reads LNHDA; CDR2 reads SQIVND (reference sequence). With 3 bases removed from V and 6 bases from J, the gap between germline ends came to 14 bases. The CDR3 is 14 residues long. CDR3 amino acids: CASSIGGRMAEAFF. CDR3 bases: TGTGCCAGTAGTATTGGGGGTCGGATGGCTGAAGCTTTCTTT.

This chain connects TRBV27 to TRBJ1-5; D call uncertain. Trimming stripped 6 bases from V and 10 bases from J, with 16 bases between. Germline V gene data show CDR1 as MNHEY and CDR2 as SMNVEV (reference sequence). The CDR3 loop spans 13 amino acids. CDR3 sequence (DNA): TGTGCCAGCAGCAACTATCTCAGGCAACCCCAGCATTTT. Translation gives CASSNYLRQPQHF.

V usage is TRBV19 and J usage is TRBJ1-3; D might be TRBD1 (5 bases). The CDR3 is 14 amino acids. CDR1 and CDR2 from the germline V gene are LNHDA and SQIVND (reference sequence). The germline V and J ends were trimmed by 3 bases and 2 bases, with 8 bases remaining between them. The CDR3 protein is CASSIPTAGNTIYF. CDR3 sequence (DNA): TGTGCCAGTAGTATCCCGACAGCTGGAAACACCATATATTTT. Full variable domain (rest looked up from reference TRBV19 and TRBJ1-3): DGGITQSPKYLFRKEGQNVTLSCEQNLNHDAMYWYRQDPGQGLRLIYYSQIVNDFQKGDIAEGYSVSREKKESFPLTVTSAQKNPTAFYLCASSIPTAGNTIYFGEGSWLTVV.

At least ten counts were recorded for this clonotype. The chain employs TRBV29-1 and TRBJ2-7; 7 nucleotides match TRBD1. The CDR3 sequence is 12 residues long. Germline trimming cut 7 bases from V and 5 bases from J; bases unmatched to any gene: 8. Germline values: CDR1 SQVTM, CDR2 ANQGSEA. DNA of the CDR3: TGCAGCGGCGGCGACAGGGCCAACGAGCAGTACTTC. Protein: CSGGDRANEQYF.